The source of this T cell receptor (beta chain) is a study of control samples from healthy donors and cancer patients (dated by TCRdb to about 2020). With regard to this clone: Its cognate antigen has yet to be identified. No per-base quality is available; no much larger clone lies one base away.

Preparation of the library involved the immunoSEQ multiplex PCR assay. Here the immuneACCESS table is served through TCRdb, limited to in-frame sequences with V and J called. Missing clones are a known gap in these copies; in checked studies unresolved V genes cover under half, and the rest lacks a known reason. For this sample the table gives about 130,000 clones, of which about nine tenths were detected only once. 5.5% of the sample rests with the top ten. Via the germline V gene (reference sequence), CDR1 is LNHDA and CDR2 SQIVND. From the cysteine up to the phenylalanine, the CDR3 has a length of 15 residues. The CDR3 DNA has 45 bases and is translated from base 1. At the junction V is shortened by 5 bases and J by 3 bases, with 16 bases in between.

Input material: blood. The sequence was collected from a man between 18 and 29 years old in good health. This chain is built from TRBV19 and TRBJ1-2, and possibly TRBD1, on 6 matching bases. CDR3 protein: CASSWVTGYHYGYTF. The bases are TGTGCCAGTAGTTGGGTAACAGGGTACCACTATGGCTACACCTTC.